This TCR beta chain came from a study of siplizumab effects on memory and regulatory T cells. V lost 4 bases to trimming and J lost 8 bases, with 19 bases between them. Germline values: CDR1 LNHNV, CDR2 YYDKDF (reference sequence). The CDR3 is 15 amino acids. The repertoire was sequenced with immunoSEQ multiplex PCR; TCRdb's copy has only in-frame clones and lacks some. Here the sample spans fewer than 4,000 clones, approximately 54% being singletons. A word on this clone: Its antigen is as yet unknown.

Cocultured for 6 to 7 days at 37°C were the mixed lymphocyte reaction cells. This chain links TRBV15 with TRBJ2-3; perhaps TRBD1 as D (6 bases). The TCR originated in a human donor in good health; the cells came from an allogeneic mixed lymphocyte reaction. What was sequenced was CFSE-low (dividing) CD4+ T cells sorted from an allogeneic mixed lymphocyte reaction. The CDR3, as DNA: TGTGCCACCAGCAACGGGACAAGGGGCCAGGGTACGCAGTATTTT. It is translated as CATSNGTRGQGTQYF.